This T cell receptor beta chain appears in the sequencing data of a study of shared clonotypes between healthy human individuals. Every one of the donors was a Caucasian adult that lived in Nashville, Tennessee. Some clones are missing from TCRdb's copy, which holds only in-frame ones; the method was immunoSEQ multiplex PCR. The sample shows 2 million to 2.5 million clones, 85% to 95% of them seen only once. Remarks on this clone: Its target is unknown.

Study findings and constraints: Some naive CD4 clonotypes, roughly 5%, turned up in common across several donors. Some clonotypes were shared by all four sorted-subset donors, while others were not shared. The non-shared ones had lower generation probabilities than the shared ones.

Germline V gene sequence: CDR1 SGHNT, CDR2 YYREEE (reference sequence). Germline trimming cut 5 bases from V and 6 bases from J; bases unmatched to any gene: 8. CDR3 length: 13 residues. This receptor was obtained from a man between 18 and 29 years old in good health. The chain has TRBV5-4 and TRBJ2-7, with 7 nucleotides matching TRBD2. The sample consisted of naive CD4+ T cells sorted from blood. Stated subset: CD45RA+ positively selected. The CDR3: CASRGGPRLEQYF. The CDR3 DNA reads TGTGCCAGCAGGGGAGGGCCGCGGCTCGAGCAGTACTTC.